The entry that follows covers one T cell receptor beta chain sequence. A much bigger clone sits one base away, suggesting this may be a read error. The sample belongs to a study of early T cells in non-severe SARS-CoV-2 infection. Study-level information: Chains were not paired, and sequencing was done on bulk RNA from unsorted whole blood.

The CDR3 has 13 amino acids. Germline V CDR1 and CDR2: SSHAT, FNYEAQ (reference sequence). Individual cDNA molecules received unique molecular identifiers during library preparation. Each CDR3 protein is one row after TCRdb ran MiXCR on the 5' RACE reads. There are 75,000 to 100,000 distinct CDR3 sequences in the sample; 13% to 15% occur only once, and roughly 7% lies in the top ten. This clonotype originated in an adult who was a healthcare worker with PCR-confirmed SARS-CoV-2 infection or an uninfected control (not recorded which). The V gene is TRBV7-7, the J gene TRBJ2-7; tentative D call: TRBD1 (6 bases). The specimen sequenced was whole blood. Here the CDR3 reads CTSSSHREGEQYF. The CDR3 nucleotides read TGTACCAGCAGCTCCCACAGGGAAGGAGAGCAGTACTTC.